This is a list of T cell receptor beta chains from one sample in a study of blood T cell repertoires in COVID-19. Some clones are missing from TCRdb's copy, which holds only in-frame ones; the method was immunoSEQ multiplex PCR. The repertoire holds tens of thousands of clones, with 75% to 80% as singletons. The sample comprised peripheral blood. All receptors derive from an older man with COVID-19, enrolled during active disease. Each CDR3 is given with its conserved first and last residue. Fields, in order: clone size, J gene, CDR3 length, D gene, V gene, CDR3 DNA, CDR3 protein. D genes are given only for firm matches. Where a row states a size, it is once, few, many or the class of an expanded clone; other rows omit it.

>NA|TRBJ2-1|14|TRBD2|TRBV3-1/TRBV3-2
TGTGCCAGCAGCCACGGGCGGGAGCCCAATGAGCAGTTCTTC
CASSHGREPNEQFF
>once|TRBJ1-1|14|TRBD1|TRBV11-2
TGTGCCAGCAGCTCGACAGGGAGTGGGTTTGAAGCTTTCTTT
CASSSTGSGFEAFF
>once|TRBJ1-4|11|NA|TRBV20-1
TGCAGTGCTCCATCTAATGAAAAACTGTTTTTT
CSAPSNEKLFF
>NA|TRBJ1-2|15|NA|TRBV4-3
TGCGCCAGCAGCCAAGACGGTGGGGAGAGCTATGGCTACACCTTC
CASSQDGGESYGYTF
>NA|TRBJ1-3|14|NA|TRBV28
TGTGCCAGCAGCATGGGGGGTCTACGAAACACCATATATTTT
CASSMGGLRNTIYF
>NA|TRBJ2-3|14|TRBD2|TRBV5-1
TGCGCCAGCAGCCGGGGGGAGGGAACAGATACGCAGTATTTT
CASSRGEGTDTQYF
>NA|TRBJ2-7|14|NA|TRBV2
TGTGCCAGCAGGGAGGGCCCCGGGCCCTACGAGCAGTACTTC
CASREGPGPYEQYF
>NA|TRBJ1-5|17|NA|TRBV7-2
TGTGCCAGCAGCCCTCCGGGAGGTCAGGGGAGCAATCAGCCCCAGCATTTT
CASSPPGGQGSNQPQHF
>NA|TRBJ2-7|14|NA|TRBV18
TGTGCCAGCTCACCACTAAGAGGGTCCTACGAGCAGTACTTC
CASSPLRGSYEQYF
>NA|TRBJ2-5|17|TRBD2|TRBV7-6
TGTGCCAGCAGCTTAGCGGTACCAGCGGGAGGGATGGAGACCCAGTACTTC
CASSLAVPAGGMETQYF
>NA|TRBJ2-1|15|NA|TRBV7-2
TGTGCCAGCAGCGTAGACCTAAGCTCCTACAATGAGCAGTTCTTC
CASSVDLSSYNEQFF
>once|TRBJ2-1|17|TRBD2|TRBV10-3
TGTGCCATCAGTCCGCAACTAGCGGGAGCTAACTACAATGAGCAGTTCTTC
CAISPQLAGANYNEQFF
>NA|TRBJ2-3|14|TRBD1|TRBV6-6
TGTGCCAGCAGTCGCGACAGGGGCACAGATACGCAGTATTTT
CASSRDRGTDTQYF
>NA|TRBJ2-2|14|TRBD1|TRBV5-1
TGCGCCAGCAGCTTGAAACAGGGGGCCGGGGAGCTGTTTTTT
CASSLKQGAGELFF
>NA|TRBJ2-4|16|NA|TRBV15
TGTGCCACCAGGGAAGGAGGGCGTAGCGCCAAAAACATTCAGTACTTC
CATREGGRSAKNIQYF
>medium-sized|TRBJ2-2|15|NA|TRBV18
TGTGCCAGCTCACTCGTTCCGGGGAGCACCGGGGAGCTGTTTTTT
CASSLVPGSTGELFF
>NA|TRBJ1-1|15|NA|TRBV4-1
TGCGCCAGCAGCCAAGTGCCGAGGGTGAACACTGAAGCTTTCTTT
CASSQVPRVNTEAFF